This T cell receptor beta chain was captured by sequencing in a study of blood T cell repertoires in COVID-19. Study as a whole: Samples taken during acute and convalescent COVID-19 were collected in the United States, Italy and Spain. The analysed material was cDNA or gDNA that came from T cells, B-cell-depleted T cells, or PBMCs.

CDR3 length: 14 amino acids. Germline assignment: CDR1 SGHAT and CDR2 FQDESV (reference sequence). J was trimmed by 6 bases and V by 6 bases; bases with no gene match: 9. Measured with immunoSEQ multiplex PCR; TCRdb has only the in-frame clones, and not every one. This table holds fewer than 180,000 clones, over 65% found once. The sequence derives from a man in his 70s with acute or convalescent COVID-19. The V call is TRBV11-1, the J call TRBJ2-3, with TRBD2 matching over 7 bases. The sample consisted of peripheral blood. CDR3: CASRSQRGPDTQYF. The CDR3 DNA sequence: TGTGCCAGCAGGAGCCAGCGGGGCCCGGATACGCAGTATTTT. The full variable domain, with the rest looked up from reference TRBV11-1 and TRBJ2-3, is EAEVAQSPRYKITEKSQAVAFWCDPISGHATLYWYRQILGQGPELLVQFQDESVVDDSQLPKDRFSAERLKGVDSTLKIQPAELGDSAMYLCASRSQRGPDTQYFGPGTRLTVL.